This T cell receptor (beta chain) is from a study of breast tumors, draining lymph nodes, adjacent tissues. Findings and caveats of the study: Data only fit, rather than demonstrated, lymph node origin of most tumor T cells.

Germline V CDR1 and CDR2: DFQATT, SNEGSKA (reference sequence). The V and J ends lost 6 bases and 2 bases, in that order; junction bases with no gene match: 4. This CDR3 spans 14 amino acids. TCRdb ran MiXCR on the multiplex PCR reads and lists one entry per CDR3 protein. Among tens of thousands of distinct CDR3 sequences, 30% to 45% were seen once, and the ten largest hold roughly a tenth. This clonotype was observed at least ten times. Its antigen is not known. The clonotype comes from a female donor with breast cancer. Some clones in this sample may be carry-over from other donors' samples. The gene calls are TRBV20-1 and TRBJ2-1; 10 positions agree with TRBD2. Sequencing was done on a sample of breast tumor tissue. In DNA form, the CDR3 reads TGCAGTGCGCCGAGCGGGAGGGCCTACAATGAGCAGTTCTTC. This gives the protein CSAPSGRAYNEQFF.